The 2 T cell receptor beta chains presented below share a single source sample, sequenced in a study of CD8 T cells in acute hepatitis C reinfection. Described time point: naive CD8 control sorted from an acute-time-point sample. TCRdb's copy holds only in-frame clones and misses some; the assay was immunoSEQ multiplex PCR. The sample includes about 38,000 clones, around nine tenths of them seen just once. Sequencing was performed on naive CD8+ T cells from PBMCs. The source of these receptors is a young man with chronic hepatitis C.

The CDR3 here is CASSLHGTVGGETQYF. CDR3 sequence (DNA): TGTGCCAGCAGCTTACACGGGACAGTGGGAGGAGAGACCCAGTACTTC. J is TRBJ2-5 and V is TRBV9; D possibly corresponds to TRBD1 (7 bases). Looked up from germline, CDR1 is SGDLS and CDR2 is YYNGEE. CDR3 length: 16 residues. Trimming took off 4 bases at V and 4 bases at J, with 20 bases between the two ends.

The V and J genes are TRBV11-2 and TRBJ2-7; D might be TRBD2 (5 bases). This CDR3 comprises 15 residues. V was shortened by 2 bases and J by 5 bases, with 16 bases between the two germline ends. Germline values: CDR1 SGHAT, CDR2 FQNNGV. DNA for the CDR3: TGTGCCAGCAGCTTATATGAGGGCCCCCTTAACGAGCAGTACTTC. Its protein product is CASSLYEGPLNEQYF.